This TCR beta chain appears in the sequencing data of a study of cytomegalovirus exposure and HLA in healthy donors. Study details: Findings of an earlier analysis included roughly 110 million unique TCR beta sequences from roughly 180 million T cells.

About this clone: Its antigen is unknown.

Whole-study results and caveats: A later analysis found TCR association rates differed by HLA locus, highest for DRB1 and lowest for HLA-C.

A multiplex PCR was run with 60 Vbeta primers and 13 Jbeta primers. The protocol was immunoSEQ multiplex PCR, while the TCRdb copy is restricted to in-frame clones and leaves out a portion. This table has about 93,000 clones, 77% appearing once. V was clipped by 0 bases and J by 4 bases, with 13 bases between them. Germline loops: CDR1 SGDLS, CDR2 YYNGEE. The CDR3 spans 15 residues. The clonotype comes from a boy younger than 18 in good health and CMV-seronegative. The V call is TRBV9, the J call TRBJ2-5, with a possible D match to TRBD2 (5 bases). Sequencing used PBMCs. The CDR3 here is CASSVARGSGETQYF. The DNA of the CDR3 is TGTGCCAGCAGCGTAGCCCGCGGGTCGGGAGAGACCCAGTACTTC.